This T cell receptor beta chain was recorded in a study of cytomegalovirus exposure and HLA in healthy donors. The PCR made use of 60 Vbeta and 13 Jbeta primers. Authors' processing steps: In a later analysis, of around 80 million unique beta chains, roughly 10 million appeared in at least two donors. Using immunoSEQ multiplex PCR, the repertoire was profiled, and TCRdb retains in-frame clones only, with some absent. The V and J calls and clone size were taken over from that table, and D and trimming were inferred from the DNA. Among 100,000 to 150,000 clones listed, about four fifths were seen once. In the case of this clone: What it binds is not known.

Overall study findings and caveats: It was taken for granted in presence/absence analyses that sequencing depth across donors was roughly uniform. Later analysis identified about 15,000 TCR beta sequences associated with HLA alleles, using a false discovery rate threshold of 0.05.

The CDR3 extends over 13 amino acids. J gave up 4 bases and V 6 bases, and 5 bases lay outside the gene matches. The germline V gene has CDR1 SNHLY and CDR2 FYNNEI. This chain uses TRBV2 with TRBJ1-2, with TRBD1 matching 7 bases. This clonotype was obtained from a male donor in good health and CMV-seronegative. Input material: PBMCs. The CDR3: CASREEGAYGYTF. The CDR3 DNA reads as TGTGCCAGCAGAGAGGAGGGGGCCTATGGCTACACCTTC.